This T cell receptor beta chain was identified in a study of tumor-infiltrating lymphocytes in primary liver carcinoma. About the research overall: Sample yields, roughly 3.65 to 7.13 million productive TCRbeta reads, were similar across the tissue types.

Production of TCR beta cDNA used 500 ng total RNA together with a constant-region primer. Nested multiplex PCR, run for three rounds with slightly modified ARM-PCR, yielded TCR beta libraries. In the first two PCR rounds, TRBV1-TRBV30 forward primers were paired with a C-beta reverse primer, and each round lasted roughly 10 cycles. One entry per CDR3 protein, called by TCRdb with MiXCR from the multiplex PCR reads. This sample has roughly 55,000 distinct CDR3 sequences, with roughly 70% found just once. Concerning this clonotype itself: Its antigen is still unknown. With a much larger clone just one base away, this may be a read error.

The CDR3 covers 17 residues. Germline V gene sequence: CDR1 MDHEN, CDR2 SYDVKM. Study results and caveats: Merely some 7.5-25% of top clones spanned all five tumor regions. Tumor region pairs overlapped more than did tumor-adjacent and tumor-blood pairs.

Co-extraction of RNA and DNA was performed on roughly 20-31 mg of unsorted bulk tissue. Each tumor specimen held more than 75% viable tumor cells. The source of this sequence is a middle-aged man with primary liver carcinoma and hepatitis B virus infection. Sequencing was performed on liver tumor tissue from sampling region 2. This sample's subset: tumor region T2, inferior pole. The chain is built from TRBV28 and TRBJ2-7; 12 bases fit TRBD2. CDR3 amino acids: CATIQTSGSGVRYEHYF. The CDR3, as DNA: TGTGCCACCATCCAGACTAGCGGGAGCGGCGTACGCTACGAGCATTACTTC.